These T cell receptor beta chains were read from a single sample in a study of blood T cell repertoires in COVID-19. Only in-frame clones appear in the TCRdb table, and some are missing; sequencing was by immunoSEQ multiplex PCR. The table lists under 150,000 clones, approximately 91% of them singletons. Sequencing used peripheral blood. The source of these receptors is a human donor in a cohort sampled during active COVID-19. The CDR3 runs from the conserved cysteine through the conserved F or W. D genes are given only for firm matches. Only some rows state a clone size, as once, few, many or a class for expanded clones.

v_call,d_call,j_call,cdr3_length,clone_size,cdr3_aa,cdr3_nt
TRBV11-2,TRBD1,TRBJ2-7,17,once,CASSERQTGTAPYEQYF,TGTGCCAGCAGCGAGAGACAAACCGGGACAGCCCCCTACGAGCAGTACTTC
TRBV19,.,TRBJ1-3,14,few,CASSIRSSGNTIYF,TGTGCCAGTAGTATTAGAAGCTCTGGAAACACCATATATTTT
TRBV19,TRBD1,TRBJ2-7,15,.,CASTPGTGGSYEQYF,TGTGCCAGTACCCCCGGGACAGGGGGCAGCTACGAGCAGTACTTC
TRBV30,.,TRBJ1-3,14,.,CAWSITGSGNTIYF,TGTGCCTGGAGTATAACAGGCTCTGGAAACACCATATATTTT
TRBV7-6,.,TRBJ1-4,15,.,CASSLRTPWSEKLFF,TGTGCCAGCAGCTTACGGACACCTTGGAGTGAAAAACTGTTTTTT
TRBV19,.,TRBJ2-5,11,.,CASSGGSTQYF,TGTGCCAGTAGTGGGGGGTCGACCCAGTACTTC
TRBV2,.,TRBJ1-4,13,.,CARPRPRHEKLFF,TGTGCCAGACCCCGGCCCCGACACGAAAAACTGTTTTTT
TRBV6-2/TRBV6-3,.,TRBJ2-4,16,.,CASSMQGTVGSDIQYF,TGTGCCAGCAGCATGCAGGGTACAGTTGGAAGTGACATTCAGTACTTC
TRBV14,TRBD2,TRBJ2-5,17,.,CASSQALAGALQETQYF,TGTGCCAGCAGCCAAGCCCTAGCGGGGGCCCTGCAAGAGACCCAGTACTTC
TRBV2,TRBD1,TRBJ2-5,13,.,CASNRGQQETQYF,TGTGCCAGTAACAGGGGGCAGCAAGAGACCCAGTACTTC
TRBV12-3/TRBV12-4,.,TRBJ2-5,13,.,CASSLASQETQYF,TGTGCCAGCAGTTTAGCCAGTCAAGAGACCCAGTACTTC
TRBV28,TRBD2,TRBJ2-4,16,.,CASSPSGGGGKNIQYF,TGTGCCAGCAGCCCAAGTGGAGGCGGGGGCAAAAACATTCAGTACTTC
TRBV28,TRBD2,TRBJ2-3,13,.,CASPLSGGDTQYF,TGTGCCAGCCCCCTCTCGGGGGGGGATACGCAGTATTTT
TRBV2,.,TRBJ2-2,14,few,CASRGPVNTGELFF,TGTGCCAGCAGGGGCCCGGTTAACACCGGGGAGCTGTTTTTT
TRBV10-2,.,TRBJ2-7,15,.,CASSEKGGGGYEQYF,TGCGCCAGCAGTGAGAAGGGGGGGGGCGGCTACGAGCAGTACTTC
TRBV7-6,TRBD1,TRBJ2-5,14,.,CASSPTGAGETQYF,TGTGCCAGCAGCCCGACAGGGGCAGGAGAGACCCAGTACTTC
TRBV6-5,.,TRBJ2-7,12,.,CASMKQLYEQYF,TGTGCCAGCATGAAGCAACTCTACGAGCAGTACTTC
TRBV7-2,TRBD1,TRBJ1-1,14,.,CASSGQGGRAEAFF,TGTGCCAGCAGCGGACAGGGTGGGAGGGCTGAAGCTTTCTTT
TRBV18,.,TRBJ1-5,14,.,CASSPGNSNQPQHF,TGTGCCAGCTCACCCGGGAATAGCAATCAGCCCCAGCATTTT
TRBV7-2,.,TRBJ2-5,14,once,CASSFERNQETQYF,TGTGCCAGCAGCTTCGAGCGGAACCAAGAGACCCAGTACTTC
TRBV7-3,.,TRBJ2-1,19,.,CASSLAPPTLTSSYNEQFF,TGTGCCAGCAGCTTAGCCCCCCCGACACTTACGAGCTCCTACAATGAGCAGTTCTTC
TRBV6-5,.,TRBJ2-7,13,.,CAIGIRVGYEQYF,TGTGCCATCGGGATACGAGTTGGCTACGAGCAGTACTTC
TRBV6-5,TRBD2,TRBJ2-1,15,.,CASSYRLAGQNEQFF,TGTGCCAGCAGTTACAGACTAGCGGGACAAAATGAGCAGTTCTTC
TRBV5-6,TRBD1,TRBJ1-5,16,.,CASSLVVWDRGQPQHF,TGTGCCAGCAGCTTGGTTGTTTGGGACAGGGGTCAGCCCCAGCATTTT
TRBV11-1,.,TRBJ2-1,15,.,CASSLAGQLYNEQFF,TGTGCCAGCAGCTTAGCTGGACAACTTTACAATGAGCAGTTCTTC
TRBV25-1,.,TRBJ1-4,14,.,CASRGGSGNEKLFF,TGTGCCAGCAGGGGAGGTAGCGGTAATGAAAAACTGTTTTTT
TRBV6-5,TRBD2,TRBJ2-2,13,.,CASREGLAGELFF,TGTGCCAGCAGAGAGGGACTAGCCGGGGAGCTGTTTTTT
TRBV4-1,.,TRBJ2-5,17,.,CASSQDEVGGVQETQYF,TGCGCCAGCAGCCAAGATGAAGTCGGAGGGGTTCAAGAGACCCAGTACTTC
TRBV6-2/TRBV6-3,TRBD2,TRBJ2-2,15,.,CASSNKREGTGELFF,TGTGCCAGCAGCAACAAGCGGGAGGGCACCGGGGAGCTGTTTTTT
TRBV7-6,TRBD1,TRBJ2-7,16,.,CASSLAAGTGGYEQYF,TGTGCCAGCAGCTTAGCGGCCGGGACAGGGGGCTACGAGCAGTACTTC
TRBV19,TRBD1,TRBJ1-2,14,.,CASSKDRVQHGYTF,TGTGCCAGTAGTAAGGACAGGGTTCAACATGGCTACACCTTC
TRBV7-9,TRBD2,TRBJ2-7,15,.,CASSLLAGVRNEQYF,TGTGCCAGCAGCTTACTAGCGGGAGTTCGAAACGAGCAGTACTTC
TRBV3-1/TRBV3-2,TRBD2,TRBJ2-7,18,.,CASSQIRAISRELGEQYF,TGTGCCAGCAGCCAAATCCGAGCAATCTCGCGGGAGCTTGGGGAGCAGTACTTC
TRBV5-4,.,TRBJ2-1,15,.,CASSWVATGYNEQFF,TGTGCCAGCAGCTGGGTGGCGACAGGTTACAATGAGCAGTTCTTC
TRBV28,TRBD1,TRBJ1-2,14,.,CASCRDRGRVGYTF,TGTGCCAGCTGTCGGGACAGGGGGAGAGTTGGCTACACCTTC
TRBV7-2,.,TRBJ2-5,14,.,CASSPWGGGETQYF,TGTGCCAGCAGCCCGTGGGGTGGGGGGGAGACCCAGTACTTC
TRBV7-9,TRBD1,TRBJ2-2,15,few,CASSRGTGDDGELFF,TGTGCCAGCAGCCGAGGGACAGGGGATGACGGGGAGCTGTTTTTT
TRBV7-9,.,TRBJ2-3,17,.,CASSPHLGSLSTDTQYF,TGTGCCAGCAGCCCTCACCTTGGGAGCCTGAGCACAGATACGCAGTATTTT
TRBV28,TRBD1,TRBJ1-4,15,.,CASSSIQGWVEKLFF,TGTGCCAGCAGTTCTATACAGGGGTGGGTTGAAAAACTGTTTTTT
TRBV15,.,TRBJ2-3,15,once,CATSRDPGGTDTQYF,TGTGCCACCAGCAGAGACCCGGGGGGCACAGATACGCAGTATTTT
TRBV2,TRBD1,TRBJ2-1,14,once,CASVWDRRNNEQFF,TGTGCCAGCGTATGGGACAGGAGAAACAATGAGCAGTTCTTC
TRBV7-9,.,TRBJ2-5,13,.,CASTDGPRETQYF,TGTGCCAGCACCGATGGGCCCCGCGAGACCCAGTACTTC
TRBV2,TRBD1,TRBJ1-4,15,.,CASSPRGQGGEKLFF,TGTGCCAGCTCCCCACGCGGACAGGGAGGGGAAAAACTGTTTTTT
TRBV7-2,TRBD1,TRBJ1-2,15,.,CASSPGQAEVYGYTF,TGTGCCAGCAGCCCGGGACAGGCAGAAGTCTATGGCTACACCTTC
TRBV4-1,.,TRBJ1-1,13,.,CASSQEGGLEAFF,TGCGCCAGCAGCCAAGAAGGAGGACTGGAAGCTTTCTTT
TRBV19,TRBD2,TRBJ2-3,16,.,CASSKTSGGGTDTQYF,TGTGCCAGTAGTAAGACTAGCGGGGGGGGGACAGATACGCAGTATTTT
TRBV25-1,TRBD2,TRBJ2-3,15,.,CASSEPGTSGRCQYF,TGTGCCAGCAGTGAACCAGGGACTAGCGGGAGGTGCCAGTATTTT
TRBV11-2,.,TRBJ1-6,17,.,CASSSTFYRAPNSPLHF,TGTGCCAGCAGCTCAACCTTCTACAGGGCGCCTAATTCACCCCTCCACTTT
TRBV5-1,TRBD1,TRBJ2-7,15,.,CASSARQGAHYEQYF,TGCGCCAGCAGCGCCCGACAGGGGGCTCACTACGAGCAGTACTTC
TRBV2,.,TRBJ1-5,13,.,CASSQGGGQPQHF,TGTGCCAGCAGTCAGGGCGGGGGTCAGCCCCAGCATTTT
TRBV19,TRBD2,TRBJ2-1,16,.,CASRTPGTSASGEQFF,TGTGCCAGTAGGACGCCCGGGACTAGCGCCAGCGGAGAGCAGTTCTTC